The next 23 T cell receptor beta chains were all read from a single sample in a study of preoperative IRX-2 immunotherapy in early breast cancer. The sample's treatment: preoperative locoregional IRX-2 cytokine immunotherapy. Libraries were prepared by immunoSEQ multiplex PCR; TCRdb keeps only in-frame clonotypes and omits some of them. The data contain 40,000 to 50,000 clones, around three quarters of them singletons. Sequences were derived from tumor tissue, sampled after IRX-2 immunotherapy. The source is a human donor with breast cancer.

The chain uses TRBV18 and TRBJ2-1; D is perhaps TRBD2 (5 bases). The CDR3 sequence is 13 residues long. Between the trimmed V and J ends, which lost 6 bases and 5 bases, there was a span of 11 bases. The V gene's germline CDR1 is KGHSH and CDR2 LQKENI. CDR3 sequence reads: CASSRGSHNEQFF. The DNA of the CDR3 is TGTGCCAGCTCTCGCGGGTCCCACAATGAGCAGTTCTTC.

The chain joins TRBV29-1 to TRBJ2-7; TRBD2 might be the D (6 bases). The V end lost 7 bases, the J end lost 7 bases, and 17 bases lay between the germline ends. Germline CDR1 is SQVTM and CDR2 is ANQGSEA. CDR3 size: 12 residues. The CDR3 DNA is TGCAGCGCCGCCGCGGGGTCTCGAGAGCAGTACTTC. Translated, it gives CSAAAGSREQYF.

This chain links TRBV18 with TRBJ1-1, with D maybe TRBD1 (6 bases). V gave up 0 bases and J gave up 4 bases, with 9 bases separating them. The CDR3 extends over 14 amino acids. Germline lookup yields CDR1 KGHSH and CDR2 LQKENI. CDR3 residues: CASSPPGRGTEAFF. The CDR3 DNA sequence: TGTGCCAGCTCACCACCCGGCAGGGGCACTGAAGCTTTCTTT.

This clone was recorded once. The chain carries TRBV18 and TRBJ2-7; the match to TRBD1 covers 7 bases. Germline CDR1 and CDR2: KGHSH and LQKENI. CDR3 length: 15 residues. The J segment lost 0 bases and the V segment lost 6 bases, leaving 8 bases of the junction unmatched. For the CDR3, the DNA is TGTGCCAGCTCCCTCGGGGCAGGGGGCTCCTACGAGCAGTACTTC. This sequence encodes CASSLGAGGSYEQYF.

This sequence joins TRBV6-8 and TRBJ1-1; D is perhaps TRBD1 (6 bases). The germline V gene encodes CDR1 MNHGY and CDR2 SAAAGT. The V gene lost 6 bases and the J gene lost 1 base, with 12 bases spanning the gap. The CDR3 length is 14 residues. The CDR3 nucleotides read TGTGCCAGCAGCCGGGGGCGGGGGAACACTGAAGCTTTCTTT. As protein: CASSRGRGNTEAFF.

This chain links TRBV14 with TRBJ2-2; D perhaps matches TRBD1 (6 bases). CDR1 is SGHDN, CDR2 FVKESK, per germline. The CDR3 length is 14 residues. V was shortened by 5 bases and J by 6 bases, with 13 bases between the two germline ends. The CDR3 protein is CASSEQGTPGELFF. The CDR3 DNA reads TGTGCCAGCAGCGAACAGGGAACTCCCGGGGAGCTGTTTTTT.

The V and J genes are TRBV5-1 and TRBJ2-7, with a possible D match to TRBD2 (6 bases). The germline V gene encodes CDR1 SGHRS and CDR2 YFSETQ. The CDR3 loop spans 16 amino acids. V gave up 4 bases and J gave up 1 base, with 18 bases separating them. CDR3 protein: CASSRLGLSSSYEQYF. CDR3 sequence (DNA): TGCGCCAGCAGCCGGCTGGGACTTTCGTCTTCCTACGAGCAGTACTTC.

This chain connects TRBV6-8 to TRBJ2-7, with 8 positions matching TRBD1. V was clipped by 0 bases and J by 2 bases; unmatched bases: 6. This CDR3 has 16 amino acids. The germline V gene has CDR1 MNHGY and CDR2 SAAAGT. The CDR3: CASSYSLTGVTYEQYF. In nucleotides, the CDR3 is TGTGCCAGCAGTTACTCCCTGACAGGGGTCACCTACGAGCAGTACTTC.

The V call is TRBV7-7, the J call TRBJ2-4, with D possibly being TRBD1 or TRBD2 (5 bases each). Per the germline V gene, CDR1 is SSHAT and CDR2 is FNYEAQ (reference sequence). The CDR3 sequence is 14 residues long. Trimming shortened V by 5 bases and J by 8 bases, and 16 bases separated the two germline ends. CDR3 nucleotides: TGTGCCAGCAGCGCGGACATACGAGGGTACATTCAGTACTTC. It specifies CASSADIRGYIQYF. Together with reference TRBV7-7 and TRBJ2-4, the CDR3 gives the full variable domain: GAGVSQSPRYKVTKRGQDVTLRCDPISSHATLYWYQQALGQGPEFLTYFNYEAQPDKSGLPSDRFSAERPEGSISTLTIQRTEQRDSAMYRCASSADIRGYIQYFGAGTRLSVL.

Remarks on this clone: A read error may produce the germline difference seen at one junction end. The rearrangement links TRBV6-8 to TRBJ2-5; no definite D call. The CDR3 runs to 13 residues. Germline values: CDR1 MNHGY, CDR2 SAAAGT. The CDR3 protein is CAISVVSTETQYF. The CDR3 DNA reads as TGTGCCATCAGTGTGGTTAGTACGGAGACCCAGTACTTC.

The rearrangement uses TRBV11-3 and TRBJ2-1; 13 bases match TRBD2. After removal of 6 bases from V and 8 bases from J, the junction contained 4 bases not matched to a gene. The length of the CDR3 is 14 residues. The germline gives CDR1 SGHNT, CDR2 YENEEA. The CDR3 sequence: CASRTSGGADEQFF. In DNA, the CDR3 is TGTGCCAGCAGAACTAGCGGGGGGGCTGATGAGCAGTTCTTC.

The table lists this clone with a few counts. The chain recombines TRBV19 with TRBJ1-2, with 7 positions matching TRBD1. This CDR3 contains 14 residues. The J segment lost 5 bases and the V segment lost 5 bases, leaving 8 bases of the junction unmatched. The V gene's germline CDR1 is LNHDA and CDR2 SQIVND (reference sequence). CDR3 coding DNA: TGTGCCAGTAGTGACAGGACAGGAGTTTATGGCTACACCTTC. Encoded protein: CASSDRTGVYGYTF.

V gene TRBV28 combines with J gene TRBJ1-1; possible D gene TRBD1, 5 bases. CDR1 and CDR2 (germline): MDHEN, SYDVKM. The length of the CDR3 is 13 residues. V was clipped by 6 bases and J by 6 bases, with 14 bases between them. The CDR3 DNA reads TGTGCCAGCAGGCGTGGGGCACCGTCTGAAGCTTTCTTT. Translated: CASRRGAPSEAFF.

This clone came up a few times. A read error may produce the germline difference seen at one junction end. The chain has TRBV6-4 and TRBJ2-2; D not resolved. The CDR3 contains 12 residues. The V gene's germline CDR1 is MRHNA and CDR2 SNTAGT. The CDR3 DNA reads TGTGCCATCAGTGGACGCCCCGGGGAGCTGTTTTTT. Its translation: CAISGRPGELFF.

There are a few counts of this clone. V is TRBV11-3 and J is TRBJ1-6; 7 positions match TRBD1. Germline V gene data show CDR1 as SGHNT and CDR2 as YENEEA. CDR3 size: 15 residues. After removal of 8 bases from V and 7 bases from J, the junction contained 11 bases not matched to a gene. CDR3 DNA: TGTGCCAGCGGCCCCCAGGGGGTGCCCAATTCACCCCTCCACTTT. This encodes CASGPQGVPNSPLHF.

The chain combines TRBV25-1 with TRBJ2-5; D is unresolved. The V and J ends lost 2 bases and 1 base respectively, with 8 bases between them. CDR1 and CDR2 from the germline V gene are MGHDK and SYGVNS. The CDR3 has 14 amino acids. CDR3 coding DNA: TGTGCCAGCAGTGAAAACACCTTCCAAGAGACCCAGTACTTC. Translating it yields CASSENTFQETQYF.

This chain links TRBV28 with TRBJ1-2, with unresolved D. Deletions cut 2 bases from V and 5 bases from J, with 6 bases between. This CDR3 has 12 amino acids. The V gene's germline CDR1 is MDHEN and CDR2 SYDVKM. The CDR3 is CASSLSRYGYTF. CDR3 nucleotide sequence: TGTGCCAGCAGTTTAAGTCGGTATGGCTACACCTTC.

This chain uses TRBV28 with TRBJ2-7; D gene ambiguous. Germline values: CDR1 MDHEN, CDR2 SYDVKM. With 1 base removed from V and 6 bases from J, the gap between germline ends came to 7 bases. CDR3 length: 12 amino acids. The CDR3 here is CASSLFETEQYF. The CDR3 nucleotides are TGTGCCAGCAGTTTATTCGAGACCGAGCAGTACTTC.

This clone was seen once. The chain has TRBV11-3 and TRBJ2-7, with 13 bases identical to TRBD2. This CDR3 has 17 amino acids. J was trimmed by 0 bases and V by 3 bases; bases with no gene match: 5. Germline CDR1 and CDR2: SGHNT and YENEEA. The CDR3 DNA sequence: TGTGCCAGCAGCTTGACTAGCGGGGGGCGGAGCTCCTACGAGCAGTACTTC. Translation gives CASSLTSGGRSSYEQYF.

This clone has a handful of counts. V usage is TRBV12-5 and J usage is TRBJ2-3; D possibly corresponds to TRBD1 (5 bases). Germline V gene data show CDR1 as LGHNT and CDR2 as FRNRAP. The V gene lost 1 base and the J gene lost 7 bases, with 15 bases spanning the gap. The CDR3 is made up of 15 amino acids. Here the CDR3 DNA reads TGTGCTAGTGGTTTGGGGGGCGCATTGAGTCATACGCAGTATTTT. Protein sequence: CASGLGGALSHTQYF.

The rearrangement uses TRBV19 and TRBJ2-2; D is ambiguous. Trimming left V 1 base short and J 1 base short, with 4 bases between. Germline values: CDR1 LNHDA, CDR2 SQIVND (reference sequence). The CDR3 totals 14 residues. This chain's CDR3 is CASSIVQNTGELFF. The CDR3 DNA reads TGTGCCAGTAGTATAGTCCAGAACACCGGGGAGCTGTTTTTT.

The CDR3 region is CASNPSGGRDEQFF. The CDR3 DNA sequence: TGTGCCAGCAACCCTAGCGGGGGCCGGGATGAGCAGTTCTTC. The genes are TRBV12-5 and TRBJ2-1; TRBD2 aligns across 10 bases. CDR3 length equals 14 residues. In germline, CDR1 is LGHNT, CDR2 FRNRAP.

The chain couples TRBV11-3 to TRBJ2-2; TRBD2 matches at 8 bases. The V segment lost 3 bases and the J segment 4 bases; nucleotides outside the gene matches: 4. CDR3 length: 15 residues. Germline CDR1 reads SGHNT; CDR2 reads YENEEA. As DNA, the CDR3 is TGTGCCAGCAGCTTGACTAGCGTCCCCACCGGGGAGCTGTTTTTT. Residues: CASSLTSVPTGELFF.